The clone carrying this T cell receptor beta chain was counted only a few times. Sequencing was performed with immunoSEQ multiplex PCR; in TCRdb, only in-frame clones are kept and a portion is missing. This sample has 200,000 to 250,000 clones, with roughly 85% found just once. Trimming removed 11 bases from V and 0 bases from J, with 16 bases in between. This CDR3 is 14 amino acids long. From germline, CDR1 is SEHNR and CDR2 FQNEAQ (reference sequence). Adults between roughly 18 and 90 years of age took part from 20 to 25 US areas. Each participant's cohort was designated according to participant-reported clinical history. This sample is part of a study of blood T cell repertoires in COVID-19.

The sequence came from a woman aged 50 to 60 with acute COVID-19. Sequencing was done on a sample of PBMCs or T cells enriched from blood (not recorded which). The genes are TRBV7-9 and TRBJ1-1; D not certain. CDR3 DNA sequence: TGTGCCCTAAATAAAGATACGATGAACACTGAAGCTTTCTTT. It yields the protein CALNKDTMNTEAFF.